The 24 T cell receptor beta chains given below trace back to one sample, sequenced in a study of T cell repertoires in cytomegalovirus infection. MiXCR, run by TCRdb on the reads, gives a single entry per CDR3 protein. There are around 570,000 distinct CDR3 sequences in the sample; roughly 42% occur only once, and about 46% lies in the top ten. No antigens are known for them. The material sequenced was cultured PBMCs, taken from culture after CMV antigen stimulation. The origin of the receptors is a human donor in good health (CMV status not recorded). Some clones in this sample may be carry-over from other donors' samples.

The rearrangement joins TRBV29-1 to TRBJ1-2; weak D call: TRBD1 (5 bases). Germline V gene data show CDR1 as SQVTM and CDR2 as ANQGSEA. This CDR3 has 15 amino acids. The V end was cut by 4 bases, the J end by 2 bases, with 17 bases between. CDR3 DNA sequence: TGCAGCGTTGCGTTCAGGGTCGAAGGAAACTATGGCTACACCTTC. Protein product: CSVAFRVEGNYGYTF.

The rearrangement links TRBV3-1 to TRBJ2-7, with D perhaps TRBD2 (6 bases). The germline V gene has CDR1 LGHDT and CDR2 YNNKEL (reference sequence). This CDR3 has 17 residues. Trimming stripped 1 base from V and 6 bases from J, with 22 bases between. In nucleotides, the CDR3 is TGTGCCAGCAGCCAAGTGCTACGGGGCAGGAGGGCCGGCGAGCAGTACTTC. Translated, it gives CASSQVLRGRRAGEQYF.

This clonotype was recorded at least ten times. This sequence joins TRBV7-2 and TRBJ2-1, with 11 bases identical to TRBD2. CDR3 size: 15 residues. The J segment lost 5 bases and the V segment lost 5 bases, leaving 5 bases of the junction unmatched. Germline V lookup: CDR1 SGHTA, CDR2 FQGNSA. The chain's CDR3 is CASSPTSGGHNEQFF. CDR3 sequence (DNA): TGTGCCAGCAGCCCTACTAGCGGGGGACACAATGAGCAGTTCTTC.

This clonotype has just a few counts. This chain links TRBV19 with TRBJ2-7, with unresolved D. The CDR3 is made up of 13 amino acids. Germline V gene sequence: CDR1 LNHDA, CDR2 SQIVND (reference sequence). Trimming removed 5 bases at V and 1 base at J, with 9 bases between. CDR3 loop: CASSFAISYEQYF. The DNA for the CDR3 is TGTGCCAGTAGTTTTGCTATTTCCTACGAGCAGTACTTC.

V gene TRBV6-6 combines with J gene TRBJ2-7; D is uncertain. V lost 2 bases, J lost 3 bases, and 8 bases lay in between. Germline CDR1 MNHNY, CDR2 SVGAGI (reference sequence). The CDR3 is made up of 13 amino acids. The CDR3 DNA reads as TGTGCCAGCAGTTACGTAGAAGGCTACGAGCAGTACTTC. This sequence encodes CASSYVEGYEQYF.

This clonotype was observed a few times. V gene TRBV7-6 combines with J gene TRBJ1-5; D is possibly TRBD1 (6 bases). Trimming pared 5 bases from V and 5 bases from J, leaving 10 bases between. The CDR3 has 13 residues. CDR1 is SGHVS, CDR2 FNYEAQ, per germline. The CDR3: CASSPGAHQPQHF. The CDR3 DNA follows: TGTGCCAGCAGCCCAGGGGCACATCAGCCCCAGCATTTT.

J is TRBJ1-3 and V is TRBV7-9; a weak D match, TRBD1 (5 bases). Germline values: CDR1 SEHNR, CDR2 FQNEAQ (reference sequence). Between the trimmed V and J ends, which lost 7 bases and 11 bases, there was a span of 24 bases. CDR3 length: 15 residues. In nucleotides, the CDR3 is TGTGCCAGCACCGGGGGGACCGACCCCTCGGCTCCCATATATTTT. As protein: CASTGGTDPSAPIYF. Variable domain in full (rest from reference TRBV7-9 and TRBJ1-3): DTGVSQNPRHKITKRGQNVTFRCDPISEHNRLYWYRQTLGQGPEFLTYFQNEAQLEKSRLLSDRFSAERPKGSFSTLEIQRTEQGDSAMYLCASTGGTDPSAPIYFGEGSWLTVV.

J is TRBJ1-5 and V is TRBV19; no firm D call. The germline CDR1 and CDR2 sequences are LNHDA and SQIVND (reference sequence). Trimming cost V 6 bases and J 0 bases, with 12 bases left between them. The CDR3 totals 15 residues. Here the CDR3 reads CASSWTDHSNQPQHF. The CDR3 nucleotides are TGTGCCAGTAGCTGGACTGACCATAGCAATCAGCCCCAGCATTTT. The full variable domain, completed using reference TRBV19 and TRBJ1-5, is DGGITQSPKYLFRKEGQNVTLSCEQNLNHDAMYWYRQDPGQGLRLIYYSQIVNDFQKGDIAEGYSVSREKKESFPLTVTSAQKNPTAFYLCASSWTDHSNQPQHFGDGTRLSIL.

This clonotype was observed a few times. V gene TRBV6-1 combines with J gene TRBJ1-2, with D hard to call. The CDR3 is 14 amino acids. The germline gives CDR1 MNHNS, CDR2 SASEGT. Trimming left V 2 bases short and J 0 bases short, with 7 bases between. The CDR3 spells CASSESGANYGYTF. The CDR3 DNA follows: TGTGCCAGCAGTGAATCGGGAGCTAACTATGGCTACACCTTC.

This chain connects TRBV2 to TRBJ2-5; possible D gene TRBD1, 5 bases. CDR3 length: 15 residues. Germline CDR1 SNHLY, CDR2 FYNNEI. V shed 8 bases and J shed 7 bases, with 23 bases lying between them. Here the CDR3 DNA reads TGTGCCAGCGGCGGAACAGTTGACAGAGTAGGGACCCAGTACTTC. Protein product: CASGGTVDRVGTQYF.

This chain uses TRBV6-1 with TRBJ2-7; 9 bases line up with TRBD2. After removal of 6 bases from V and 4 bases from J, the junction contained 10 bases not matched to a gene. The CDR3 sequence is 15 residues long. Germline V gives CDR1 MNHNS, CDR2 SASEGT. CDR3 DNA: TGTGCCAGCAGCAGCCAAGGGCTAGCGGGATACGAGCAGTACTTC. This translates into CASSSQGLAGYEQYF.

A few counts support this clonotype. The chain employs TRBV28 and TRBJ1-5; D ambiguous. CDR3 size: 14 residues. The germline CDR1 and CDR2 sequences are MDHEN and SYDVKM. The V end was cut by 7 bases, the J end by 2 bases, with 12 bases between. The CDR3: CASISRGRNQPQHF. The CDR3, as DNA: TGTGCCAGCATTTCCCGCGGGCGCAATCAGCCCCAGCATTTT.

This clonotype appeared a few times. V and J are TRBV7-8 and TRBJ2-7; unclear D gene. This CDR3 spans 17 amino acids. Germline V gene sequence: CDR1 SGHVS, CDR2 FQNEAQ. Trimming removed 2 bases at V and 4 bases at J, with 21 bases between. DNA of the CDR3: TGTGCCAGCAGCTTAAGCCGTGTTCGTCGCGTCCCGTACGAGCAGTACTTC. This codes for CASSLSRVRRVPYEQYF.

The chain carries TRBV7-3 and TRBJ1-2; a weak D match, TRBD1 (6 bases). V lost 5 bases to trimming and J lost 4 bases, with 17 bases between them. CDR1 is SGHTA and CDR2 is FQGTGA in the germline V gene. The CDR3 has 15 residues. The CDR3 DNA reads TGTGCCAGCAGCCTACATCCGACAGGCGCCTATGGCTACACCTTC. This encodes CASSLHPTGAYGYTF.

This chain connects TRBV28 to TRBJ2-7; no firm D call. CDR1 MDHEN and CDR2 SYDVKM come from the germline V gene. Trimming stripped 3 bases from V and 1 base from J, with 7 bases between. CDR3 length: 13 residues. CDR3 loop: CASSFPTSYEQYF. The CDR3 DNA is TGTGCCAGCAGTTTCCCCACGTCCTACGAGCAGTACTTC.

The genes are TRBV5-1 and TRBJ2-2; D is perhaps TRBD2 (6 bases). Trimming cost V 4 bases and J 4 bases, with 14 bases left between them. CDR1 is SGHRS, CDR2 YFSETQ, per germline. This CDR3 region has 15 residues. The CDR3 reads CASSSGGGRTGELFF. CDR3 DNA sequence: TGCGCCAGCAGCAGTGGTGGAGGGCGCACCGGGGAGCTGTTTTTT. Complete variable domain (other parts from reference TRBV5-1 and TRBJ2-2): KAGVTQTPRYLIKTRGQQVTLSCSPISGHRSVSWYQQTPGQGLQFLFEYFSETQRNKGNFPGRFSGRQFSNSRSEMNVSTLELGDSALYLCASSSGGGRTGELFFGEGSRLTVL.

This clonotype was counted only a few times. The chain recombines TRBV12-3 or TRBV12-4 with TRBJ1-5, with TRBD1 as a possible D gene (6 bases). The length of the CDR3 is 13 residues. V was cut by 6 bases and J by 7 bases, with 13 bases left in between. The DNA for the CDR3 is TGTGCCAGCAGGACGGCGGGGGGCCAGCCCCAGCATTTT. Translation: CASRTAGGQPQHF.

At least ten counts were recorded for this clonotype. The chain couples TRBV7-2 to TRBJ2-7, with TRBD1 matching 7 bases. With 1 base clipped from V and 2 bases from J, the junction kept 2 bases outside the gene matches. Germline V lookup: CDR1 SGHTA, CDR2 FQGNSA. The CDR3 covers 14 residues. CDR3 amino acids: CASSLEGAAYEQYF. CDR3 nucleotides: TGTGCCAGCAGCTTAGAGGGGGCGGCCTACGAGCAGTACTTC.

The chain uses TRBV11-3 and TRBJ2-2, with a possible D match to TRBD2 (5 bases). Deletions cut 2 bases from V and 4 bases from J, with 14 bases between. Germline V gives CDR1 SGHNT, CDR2 YENEEA. This CDR3 contains 16 residues. The CDR3, as DNA: TGTGCCAGCAGCTTAAGCGGACCTCGCGGCACCGGGGAGCTGTTTTTT. It translates to CASSLSGPRGTGELFF.

This clonotype has ten or more counts. The CDR3 spells CASSLTGNSGNTIYF. CDR3 nucleotides: TGTGCCAGCAGCCTAACGGGGAACTCTGGAAACACCATATATTTT. V usage is TRBV7-2 and J usage is TRBJ1-3; D call uncertain. The CDR3 is 15 amino acids. V was shortened by 5 bases and J by 0 bases, with 11 bases between the two germline ends. CDR1 and CDR2 from the germline V gene are SGHTA and FQGNSA.

The chain uses TRBV10-3 and TRBJ1-5, with D possibly being TRBD1 (5 bases). CDR1 and CDR2 from the germline V gene are ENHRY and SYGVKD. The CDR3 extends over 13 amino acids. V shed 3 bases and J shed 3 bases, with 6 bases lying between them. Written as DNA, the CDR3 is TGTGCCATCAGTGACAGGGTCAATCAGCCCCAGCATTTT. Protein: CAISDRVNQPQHF.

This clonotype showed up just a few times. The chain combines TRBV7-2 with TRBJ1-6; D is ambiguous. Trimming took 1 base from V and 7 from J, leaving 11 bases between them. Germline V gives CDR1 SGHTA, CDR2 FQGNSA. The CDR3 is 15 residues long. CDR3: CASSLVSPLNSPLHF. DNA for the CDR3: TGTGCCAGCAGCTTAGTCAGTCCCCTCAATTCACCCCTCCACTTT.

J is TRBJ2-1 and V is TRBV20-1, with 8 nucleotides matching TRBD2. Unmatched junction bases numbered 18, after V lost 5 bases and J lost 3 bases. The CDR3 runs 18 residues. Germline CDR1 reads DFQATT; CDR2 reads SNEGSKA (reference sequence). DNA for the CDR3: TGCAGTGCTGCGCGCGGGACTAGTGGCTCTATTTTCTACAATGAGCAGTTCTTC. It is translated as CSAARGTSGSIFYNEQFF.

In DNA form, the CDR3 reads TGCAGTGCGGAAAATAGGGTCGGCAATCAGCCCCAGCATTTT. Translated, it gives CSAENRVGNQPQHF. The rearrangement joins TRBV20-1 to TRBJ1-5; no definite D call. V was shortened by 6 bases and J by 2 bases, with 14 bases between the two germline ends. The V gene's germline CDR1 is DFQATT and CDR2 SNEGSKA (reference sequence). The CDR3 covers 14 residues.